A single sample gave rise to the 24 T cell receptor beta chains below, sequenced in a study of blood T cell repertoires in COVID-19. The data were produced by immunoSEQ multiplex PCR, yet TCRdb's version contains in-frame clones alone and is incomplete. The table lists approximately 150,000 clones, 65% to 90% of them singletons. The specimen was PBMCs or T cells enriched from blood (not recorded which). These receptor sequences come from a middle-aged man who had recovered from COVID-19.

The gene calls are TRBV4-2 and TRBJ1-2; the D is unclear. With 1 base removed from V and 3 bases from J, the gap between germline ends came to 6 bases. The length of the CDR3 is 13 residues. Germline V gene sequence: CDR1 LGHNA, CDR2 YNFKEQ. The DNA for the CDR3 is TGTGCCAGCAGCCAAGTCAGTGACTATGGCTACACCTTC. This encodes CASSQVSDYGYTF.

The chain uses TRBV21-1 and TRBJ1-1. TRBV21-1 is labeled a pseudogene. The CDR3 consists of 15 residues. Written as DNA, the CDR3 is TGTGCCAGCAGCAAAGCCATCTGTGGGAGCACTGAAGCTTTCTTT. Translated: CASSKAICGSTEAFF.

The chain employs TRBV5-5 and TRBJ1-5; 10 bases are shared with TRBD1. Germline CDR1 is SGHKS and CDR2 is YYEKEE (reference sequence). The CDR3 loop spans 15 amino acids. V lost 0 bases and J lost 8; bases outside the gene matches: 5. CDR3 region: CASSLGQGATKPQHF. The CDR3 nucleotides are TGTGCCAGCAGCTTGGGACAGGGGGCCACTAAGCCCCAGCATTTT.

Only one count was recorded for this clone. The genes are TRBV6-4 and TRBJ1-1, with D tentatively TRBD1 (5 bases). The germline V gene has CDR1 MRHNA and CDR2 SNTAGT. The ends were cut back, 6 bases at V and 1 base at J, with 12 bases in the middle. The length of the CDR3 is 14 residues. The CDR3 DNA follows: TGTGCCAGCAGCAAGCTGACAGAGAACACTGAAGCTTTCTTT. This translates into CASSKLTENTEAFF.

The chain combines TRBV7-9 with TRBJ2-5; 7 positions match TRBD1. CDR1 is SEHNR and CDR2 is FQNEAQ in the germline V gene (reference sequence). The CDR3 contains 15 residues. Trimming at V came to 5 bases and at J to 1 base, leaving 7 bases not matched to a gene. This chain's CDR3 is CASSPRGQVQETQYF. In DNA, the CDR3 is TGTGCCAGCAGCCCCCGAGGACAGGTCCAAGAGACCCAGTACTTC.

The genes are TRBV6-5 and TRBJ1-2; 9 bases fit TRBD1. The length of the CDR3 is 13 residues. V lost 7 bases, J lost 4 bases, and 4 bases stayed unmatched. Germline loops: CDR1 MNHEY, CDR2 SVGAGI. The CDR3 sequence is CASTDRGVYGYTF. CDR3 nucleotides: TGTGCCAGCACGGACAGGGGAGTCTATGGCTACACCTTC.

This chain connects TRBV2 to TRBJ1-5, with 7 bases fitting TRBD1. CDR1 and CDR2 from the germline V gene are SNHLY and FYNNEI. Trimming took 7 bases from V and 6 from J; bases not matched to a gene: 9. CDR3 size: 14 residues. The CDR3 protein is CASNLGRGPQPQHF. The CDR3 bases are TGTGCCAGCAACCTTGGTAGGGGGCCTCAGCCCCAGCATTTT.

This chain connects TRBV6-5 to TRBJ1-2; 10 bases agree with TRBD1. CDR1 and CDR2 (germline): MNHEY, SVGAGI. The CDR3 runs 14 residues. Trimming at V came to 1 base and at J to 7 bases, leaving 3 bases not matched to a gene. DNA of the CDR3: TGTGCCAGCAGTTACTTGGGACAGGGGACTGGCTACACCTTC. This translates into CASSYLGQGTGYTF.

The chain has TRBV27 and TRBJ2-3; 10 nucleotides align to TRBD1. Looked up from germline, CDR1 is MNHEY and CDR2 is SMNVEV (reference sequence). CDR3 length: 17 residues. V trimming: 7 bases; J trimming: 6 bases; junction bases outside the gene matches: 16. The CDR3 reads CASKGDRGPISADTQYF. CDR3 DNA sequence: TGTGCCAGCAAGGGAGACAGGGGGCCAATAAGTGCTGATACGCAGTATTTT.

The chain employs TRBV5-1 and TRBJ1-2; D is possibly TRBD1 (6 bases). The CDR3 covers 13 residues. The germline CDR1 and CDR2 sequences are SGHRS and YFSETQ. The V end lost 4 bases, the J end lost 5 bases, and 12 bases lay between the germline ends. The CDR3 reads CASSVWTEYGYTF. The CDR3 DNA sequence: TGCGCCAGCAGCGTATGGACAGAGTATGGCTACACCTTC.

The rearrangement links TRBV13 to TRBJ1-1; 7 nucleotides agree with TRBD1. The length of the CDR3 is 13 residues. From germline, CDR1 is PRHDT and CDR2 FYEKMQ (reference sequence). With 8 bases clipped from V and 5 bases from J, the junction kept 8 bases outside the gene matches. In DNA form, the CDR3 reads TGTGCCAGCGCAACAGGGGCTGGGACTGAAGCTTTCTTT. This encodes CASATGAGTEAFF.

This clone came up a few times. The chain carries TRBV5-6 and TRBJ2-1, with 12 bases matching TRBD1. Losses at the gene ends were 2 bases for V and 8 bases for J; bases not matched to a gene: 2. The germline CDR1 and CDR2 sequences are SGHDT and YYEEEE. CDR3 length: 14 amino acids. CDR3 sequence reads: CASSFGTGGHEQFF. In DNA, the CDR3 is TGTGCCAGCAGCTTCGGGACAGGGGGCCATGAGCAGTTCTTC.

The rearrangement uses TRBV2 and TRBJ2-7; 9 nucleotides line up with TRBD1. The CDR3 runs to 15 residues. From germline, CDR1 is SNHLY and CDR2 FYNNEI. With V trimmed by 7 bases and J by 0 bases, 7 bases remained unmatched. Written as DNA, the CDR3 is TGTGCCAGCACCCCGGGACAGGGCCACTCCTACGAGCAGTACTTC. Its protein product is CASTPGQGHSYEQYF.

CDR3 amino acids: CASSMAQGKFQPQHF. CDR3 in DNA: TGTGCCAGTAGTATGGCCCAGGGGAAATTCCAGCCCCAGCATTTT. V is TRBV19 and J is TRBJ1-5; maybe TRBD1 (6 bases). V dropped 3 bases and J dropped 7 bases, with 16 bases sitting between them. This CDR3 comprises 15 residues. Germline assignment: CDR1 LNHDA and CDR2 SQIVND (reference sequence).

This chain connects TRBV30 to TRBJ2-5; TRBD1 agrees at 7 bases. This CDR3 has 14 residues. Germline V lookup: CDR1 GTSNPN, CDR2 SVGIG (reference sequence). Germline trimming cut 6 bases from V and 0 bases from J; bases unmatched to any gene: 7. This CDR3 is CACHKTGYQETQYF. CDR3 bases: TGTGCCTGTCATAAGACAGGGTACCAAGAGACCCAGTACTTC. The complete variable domain, with remaining parts taken from reference TRBV30 and TRBJ2-5, reads SQTIHQWPATLVQPVGSPLSLECTVEGTSNPNLYWYRQAAGRGLQLLFYSVGIGQISSEVPQNLSASRPQDRQFILSSKKLLLSDSGFYLCACHKTGYQETQYFGPGTRLLVL.

This clone has a handful of counts. The chain couples TRBV6-5 to TRBJ2-4; 7 nucleotides match TRBD1. Per the germline V gene, CDR1 is MNHEY and CDR2 is SVGAGI. The CDR3 length is 14 residues. The V gene end was trimmed by 5 bases and the J gene end by 3 bases; junction bases not matched to a gene: 4. The DNA of the CDR3 is TGTGCCAGCAGTATTGGGGACAGCAAAAACATTCAGTACTTC. Protein product: CASSIGDSKNIQYF.

The rearrangement uses TRBV24-1 and TRBJ2-2, with D possibly matching TRBD2 (5 bases). This CDR3 region has 19 residues. Germline V lookup: CDR1 KGHDR, CDR2 SFDVKD. Between the trimmed V and J ends, which lost 0 bases and 0 bases, there was a span of 16 bases. The CDR3 protein is CATSDLRPREGANTGELFF. CDR3 bases: TGTGCCACCAGTGATTTGCGTCCTCGAGAGGGTGCGAACACCGGGGAGCTGTTTTTT.

This clone was detected only a few times. One end of the junction fails to match germline, which may point to a read error. The genes are TRBV7-7 and TRBJ2-2; D is possibly TRBD2 (5 bases). This CDR3 spans 17 amino acids. Germline-derived CDR1 and CDR2 are SSHAT and FNYEAQ (reference sequence). As DNA, the CDR3 is TGTGCTAGCAGCCTAGACTCGTTCCGGGGGAACACCGGGGAGCTGTTTTTT. This sequence encodes CASSLDSFRGNTGELFF.

This clone has just one count. V is TRBV14 and J is TRBJ2-3; the match to TRBD2 covers 13 bases. This CDR3 spans 13 amino acids. V lost 6 bases, J lost 6 bases, and 0 bases stayed unmatched. Germline CDR1 reads SGHDN; CDR2 reads FVKESK. The CDR3 coding sequence is TGTGCCAGCAGGACTAGCGGGGGGGATACGCAGTATTTT. Translating gives CASRTSGGDTQYF.

The chain couples TRBV27 to TRBJ2-7; 7 bases are a match to TRBD1. Unmatched junction bases numbered 6, after V lost 3 bases and J lost 4 bases. This CDR3 is 14 amino acids long. Germline V gives CDR1 MNHEY, CDR2 SMNVEV (reference sequence). The CDR3 region has the DNA TGTGCCAGCAGTTTGTACAGGGGAGAGTACGAGCAGTACTTC. Amino acid sequence: CASSLYRGEYEQYF.

This clone was recorded once. The genes are TRBV4-1 and TRBJ1-2, with D hard to call. The germline V and J ends were trimmed by 4 bases and 2 bases, with 17 bases remaining between them. CDR1 and CDR2 from the germline V gene are MGHRA and YSYEKL. The CDR3 loop spans 16 amino acids. The chain's CDR3 is CASSPPGDYSNYGYTF. The CDR3 bases are TGCGCCAGCAGCCCCCCTGGAGACTACTCGAACTATGGCTACACCTTC.

The gene calls are TRBV6-5 and TRBJ1-3, with 7 positions matching TRBD1. Germline V lookup: CDR1 MNHEY, CDR2 SVGAGI. V shed 6 bases and J 3 bases; nucleotides not matched to a gene: 8. CDR3 size: 15 residues. CDR3 amino acids: CASRVLDRDGNTIYF. The DNA for the CDR3 is TGTGCCAGCAGAGTTCTAGACAGGGATGGAAACACCATATATTTT.

The chain joins TRBV4-2 to TRBJ1-2; 8 positions agree with TRBD1. The germline V gene has CDR1 LGHNA and CDR2 YNFKEQ. This CDR3 is built from 12 residues. V was pared by 3 bases and J by 8 bases, with 2 bases of the junction left unmatched. Written as DNA, the CDR3 is TGTGCCAGCAGCCATGACAGGGGCGGCTACACCTTC. Its translation is CASSHDRGGYTF.

V usage is TRBV14 and J usage is TRBJ1-4, with D unclear. The CDR3 runs 15 residues. Germline V gives CDR1 SGHDN, CDR2 FVKESK. The V gene lost 4 bases and the J gene lost 3 bases, with 12 bases spanning the gap. The CDR3 sequence is CASSPGGRPNEKLFF. CDR3 bases: TGTGCCAGCAGCCCCGGAGGGAGACCTAATGAAAAACTGTTTTTT.